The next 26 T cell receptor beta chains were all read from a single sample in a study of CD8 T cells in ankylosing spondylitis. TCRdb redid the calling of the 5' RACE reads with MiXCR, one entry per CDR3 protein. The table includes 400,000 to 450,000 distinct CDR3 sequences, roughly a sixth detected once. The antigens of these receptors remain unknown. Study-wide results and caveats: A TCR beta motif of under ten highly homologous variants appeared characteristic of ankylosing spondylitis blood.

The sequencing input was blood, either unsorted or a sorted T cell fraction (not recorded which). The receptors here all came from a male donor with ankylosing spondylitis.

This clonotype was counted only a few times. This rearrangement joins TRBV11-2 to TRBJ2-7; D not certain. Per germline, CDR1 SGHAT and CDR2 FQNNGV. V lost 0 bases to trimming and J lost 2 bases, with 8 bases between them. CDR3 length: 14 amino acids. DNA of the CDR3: TGTGCCAGCAGCTTAGAGAGGAACACCTACGAGCAGTACTTC. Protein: CASSLERNTYEQYF.

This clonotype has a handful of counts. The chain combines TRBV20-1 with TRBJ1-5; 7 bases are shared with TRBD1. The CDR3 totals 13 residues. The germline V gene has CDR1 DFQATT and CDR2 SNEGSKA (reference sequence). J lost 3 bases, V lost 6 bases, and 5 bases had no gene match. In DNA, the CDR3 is TGCAGTGCGCTGACAGGGCACAATCAGCCCCAGCATTTT. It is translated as CSALTGHNQPQHF.

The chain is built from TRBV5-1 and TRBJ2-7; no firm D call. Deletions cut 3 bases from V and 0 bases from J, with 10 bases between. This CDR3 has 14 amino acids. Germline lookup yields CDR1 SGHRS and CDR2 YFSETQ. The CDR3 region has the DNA TGCGCCAGCAGCTGGCAGGCGAGCTCCTACGAGCAGTACTTC. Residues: CASSWQASSYEQYF.

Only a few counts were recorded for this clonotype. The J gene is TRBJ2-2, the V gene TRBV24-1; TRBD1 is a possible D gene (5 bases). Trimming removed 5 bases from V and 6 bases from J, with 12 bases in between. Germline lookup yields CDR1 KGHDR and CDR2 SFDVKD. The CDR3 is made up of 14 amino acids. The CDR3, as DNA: TGTGCCACCAGTGGTTCAAGGGGCCCCGGGGAGCTGTTTTTT. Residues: CATSGSRGPGELFF.

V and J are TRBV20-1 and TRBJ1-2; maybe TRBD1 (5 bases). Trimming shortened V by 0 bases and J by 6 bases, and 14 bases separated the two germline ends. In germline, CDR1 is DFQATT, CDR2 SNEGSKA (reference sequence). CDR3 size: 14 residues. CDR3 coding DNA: TGCAGTGCTAGAGAGGCCGGGGACCAGAATGGCTACACCTTC. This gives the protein CSAREAGDQNGYTF.

CDR3 sequence (DNA): TGTGCCTGGAGAGTTAAGGAGGGAACTGAAGCTTTCTTT. Translated: CAWRVKEGTEAFF. The gene calls are TRBV30 and TRBJ1-1; D remains ambiguous. This CDR3 has 13 residues. V dropped 3 bases and J dropped 5 bases, with 13 bases sitting between them. The germline gives CDR1 GTSNPN, CDR2 SVGIG (reference sequence). The variable domain in full, with the rest retrieved from reference TRBV30 and TRBJ1-1, is SQTIHQWPATLVQPVGSPLSLECTVEGTSNPNLYWYRQAAGRGLQLLFYSVGIGQISSEVPQNLSASRPQDRQFILSSKKLLLSDSGFYLCAWRVKEGTEAFFGQGTRLTVV.

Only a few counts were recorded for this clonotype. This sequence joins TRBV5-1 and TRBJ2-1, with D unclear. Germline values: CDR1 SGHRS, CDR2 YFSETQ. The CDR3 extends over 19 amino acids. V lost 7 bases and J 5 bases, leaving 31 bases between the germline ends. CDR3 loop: CASGSASDRVLRHNNEQFF. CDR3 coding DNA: TGCGCCAGCGGATCCGCCAGTGACCGAGTGCTCCGTCATAACAATGAGCAGTTCTTC.

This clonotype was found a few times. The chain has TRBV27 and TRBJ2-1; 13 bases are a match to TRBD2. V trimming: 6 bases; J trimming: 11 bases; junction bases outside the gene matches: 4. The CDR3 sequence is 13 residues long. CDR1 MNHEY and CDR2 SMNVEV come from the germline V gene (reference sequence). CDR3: CASRQTSGGQQFF. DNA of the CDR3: TGTGCCAGCAGGCAGACTAGCGGGGGGCAGCAGTTCTTC.

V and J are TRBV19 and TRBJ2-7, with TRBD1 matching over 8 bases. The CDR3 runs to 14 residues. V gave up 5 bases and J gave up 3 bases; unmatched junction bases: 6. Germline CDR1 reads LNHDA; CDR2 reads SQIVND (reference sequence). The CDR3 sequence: CASSLRDRYYEQYF. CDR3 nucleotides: TGTGCCAGTAGTCTTCGGGACAGGTACTACGAGCAGTACTTC.

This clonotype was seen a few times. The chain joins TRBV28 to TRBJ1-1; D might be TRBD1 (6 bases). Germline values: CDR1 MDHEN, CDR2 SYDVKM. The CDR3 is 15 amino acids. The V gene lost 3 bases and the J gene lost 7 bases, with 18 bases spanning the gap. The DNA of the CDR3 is TGTGCCAGCAGTTTGAGGACGGCAGGGGCGCGTGAAGCTTTCTTT. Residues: CASSLRTAGAREAFF.

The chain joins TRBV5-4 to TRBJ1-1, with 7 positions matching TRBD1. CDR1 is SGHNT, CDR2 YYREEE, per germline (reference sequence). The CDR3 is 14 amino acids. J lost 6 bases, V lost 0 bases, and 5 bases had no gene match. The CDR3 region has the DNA TGTGCCAGCAGCTTGGAGAGGGGGCGGCCTGAAGCTTTCTTT. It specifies CASSLERGRPEAFF. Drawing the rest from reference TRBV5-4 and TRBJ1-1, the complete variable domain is ETGVTQSPTHLIKTRGQQVTLRCSSQSGHNTVSWYQQALGQGPQFIFQYYREEENGRGNFPPRFSGLQFPNYSSELNVNALELDDSALYLCASSLERGRPEAFFGQGTRLTVV.

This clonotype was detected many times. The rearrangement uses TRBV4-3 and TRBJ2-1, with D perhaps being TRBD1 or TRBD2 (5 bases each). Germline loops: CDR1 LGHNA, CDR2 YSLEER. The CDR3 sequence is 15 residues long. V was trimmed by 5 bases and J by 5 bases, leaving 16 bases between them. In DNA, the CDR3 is TGCGCCAGCAGCGGGGGTCAGGGTATCAACAATGAGCAGTTCTTC. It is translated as CASSGGQGINNEQFF.

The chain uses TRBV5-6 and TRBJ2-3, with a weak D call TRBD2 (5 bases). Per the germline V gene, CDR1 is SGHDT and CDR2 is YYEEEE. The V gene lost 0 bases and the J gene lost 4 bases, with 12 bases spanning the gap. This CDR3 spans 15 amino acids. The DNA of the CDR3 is TGTGCCAGCAGCTTGGAATTTGGACTTTCAGATACGCAGTATTTT. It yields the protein CASSLEFGLSDTQYF.

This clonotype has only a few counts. DNA for the CDR3: TGTGCCAGCAGCGCAGATGGGACAGTTAAAGAGACCCAGTACTTC. It is translated as CASSADGTVKETQYF. The chain combines TRBV9 with TRBJ2-5, with TRBD1 matching 7 bases. The CDR3 is made up of 15 amino acids. The V segment lost 3 bases and the J segment 3 bases; nucleotides outside the gene matches: 8. The germline gives CDR1 SGDLS, CDR2 YYNGEE.

CDR3 bases: TGTGCCAGCAGCTTGGGGGGACGGGATAATTCACCCCTCCACTTT. This codes for CASSLGGRDNSPLHF. The chain is built from TRBV7-2 and TRBJ1-6; D perhaps matches TRBD1 (5 bases). Trimming took off 3 bases at V and 5 bases at J, with 11 bases between the two ends. The CDR3 covers 15 residues. Germline values: CDR1 SGHTA, CDR2 FQGNSA.

CDR3 sequence (DNA): TGCAGTGCTAGATCCGGGGTTCTAGCCGGCTACGAGCAGTACTTC. It codes for CSARSGVLAGYEQYF. This chain links TRBV20-1 with TRBJ2-7, with TRBD2 as a possible D gene (5 bases). With 2 bases removed from V and 3 bases from J, the gap between germline ends came to 17 bases. The CDR3 totals 15 residues. Germline assignment: CDR1 DFQATT and CDR2 SNEGSKA (reference sequence).

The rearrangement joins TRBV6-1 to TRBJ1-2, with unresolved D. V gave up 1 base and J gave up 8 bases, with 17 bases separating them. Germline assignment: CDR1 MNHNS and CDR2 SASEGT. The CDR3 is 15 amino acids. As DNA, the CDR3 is TGTGCCAGCAGTGAAGTTCAAGAACCCCGTTCCGGCTACACCTTC. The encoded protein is CASSEVQEPRSGYTF.

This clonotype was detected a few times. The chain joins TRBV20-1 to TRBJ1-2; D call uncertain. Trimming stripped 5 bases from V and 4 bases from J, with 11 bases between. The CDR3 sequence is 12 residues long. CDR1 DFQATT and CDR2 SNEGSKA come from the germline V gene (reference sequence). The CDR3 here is CSAYARTYGYTF. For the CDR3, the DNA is TGCAGTGCTTATGCCCGAACCTATGGCTACACCTTC.

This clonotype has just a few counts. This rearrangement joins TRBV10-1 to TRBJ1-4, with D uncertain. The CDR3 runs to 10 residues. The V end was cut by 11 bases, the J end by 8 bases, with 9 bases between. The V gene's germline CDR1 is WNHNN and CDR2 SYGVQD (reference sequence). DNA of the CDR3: TGCGCCTCCCGGAAGGAAAAACTGTTTTTT. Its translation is CASRKEKLFF.

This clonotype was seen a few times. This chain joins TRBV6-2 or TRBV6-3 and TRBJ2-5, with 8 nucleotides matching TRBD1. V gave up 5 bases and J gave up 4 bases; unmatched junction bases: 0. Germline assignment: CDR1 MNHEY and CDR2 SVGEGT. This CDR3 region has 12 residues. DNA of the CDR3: TGTGCCAGCAGTGACAGGGGAGAGACCCAGTACTTC. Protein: CASSDRGETQYF.

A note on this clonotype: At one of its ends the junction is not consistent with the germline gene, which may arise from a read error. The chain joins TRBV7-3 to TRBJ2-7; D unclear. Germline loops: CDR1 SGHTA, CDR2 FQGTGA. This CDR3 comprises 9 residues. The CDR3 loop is CAKSRLSFF. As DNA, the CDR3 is TGTGCCAAATCCCGGCTTAGTTTCTTC.

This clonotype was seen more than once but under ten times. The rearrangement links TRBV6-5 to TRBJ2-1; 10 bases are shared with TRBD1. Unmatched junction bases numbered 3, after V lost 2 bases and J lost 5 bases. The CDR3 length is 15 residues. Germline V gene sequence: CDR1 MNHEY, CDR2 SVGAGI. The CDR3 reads CASSYDRGPNNEQFF. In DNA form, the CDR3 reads TGTGCCAGCAGTTACGACAGGGGGCCAAACAATGAGCAGTTCTTC.

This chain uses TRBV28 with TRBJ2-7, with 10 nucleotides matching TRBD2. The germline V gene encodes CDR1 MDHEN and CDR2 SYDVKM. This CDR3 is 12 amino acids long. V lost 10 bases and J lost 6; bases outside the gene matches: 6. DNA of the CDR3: TGTGCCACCGATCGGACTAGCGGCGAGCAGTACTTC. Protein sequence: CATDRTSGEQYF.

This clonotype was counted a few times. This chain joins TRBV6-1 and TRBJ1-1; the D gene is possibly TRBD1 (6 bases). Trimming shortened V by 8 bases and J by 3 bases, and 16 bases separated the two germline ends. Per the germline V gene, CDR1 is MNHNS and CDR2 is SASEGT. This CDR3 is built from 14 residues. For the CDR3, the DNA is TGTGCCAGCTCCCCCGGGACACTCTACACTGAAGCTTTCTTT. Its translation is CASSPGTLYTEAFF.

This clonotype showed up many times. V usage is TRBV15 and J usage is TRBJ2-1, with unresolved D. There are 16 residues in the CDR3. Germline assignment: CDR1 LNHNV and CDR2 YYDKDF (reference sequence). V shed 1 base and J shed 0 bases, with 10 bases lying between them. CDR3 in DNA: TGTGCCACCAGCAGAGGAGGAGTTAACTCCTACAATGAGCAGTTCTTC. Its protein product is CATSRGGVNSYNEQFF.

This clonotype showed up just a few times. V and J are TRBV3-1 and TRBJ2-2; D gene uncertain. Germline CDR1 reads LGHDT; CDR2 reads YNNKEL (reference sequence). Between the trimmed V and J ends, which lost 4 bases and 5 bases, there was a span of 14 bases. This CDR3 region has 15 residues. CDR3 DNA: TGTGCCAGCAGCCGCCCCCACACAGTTACCGGGGAGCTGTTTTTT. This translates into CASSRPHTVTGELFF.